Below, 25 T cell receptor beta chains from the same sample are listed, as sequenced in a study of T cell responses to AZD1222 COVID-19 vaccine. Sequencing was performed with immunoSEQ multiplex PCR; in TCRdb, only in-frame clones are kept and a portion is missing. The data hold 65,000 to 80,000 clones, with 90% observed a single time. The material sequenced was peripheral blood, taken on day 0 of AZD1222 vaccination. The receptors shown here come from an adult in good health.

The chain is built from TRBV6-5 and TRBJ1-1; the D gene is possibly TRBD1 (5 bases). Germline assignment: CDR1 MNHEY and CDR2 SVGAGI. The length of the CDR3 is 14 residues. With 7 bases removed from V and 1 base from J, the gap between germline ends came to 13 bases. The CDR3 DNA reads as TGTGCCAGCACTAGGGGCTGGGAGAACACTGAAGCTTTCTTT. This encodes CASTRGWENTEAFF.

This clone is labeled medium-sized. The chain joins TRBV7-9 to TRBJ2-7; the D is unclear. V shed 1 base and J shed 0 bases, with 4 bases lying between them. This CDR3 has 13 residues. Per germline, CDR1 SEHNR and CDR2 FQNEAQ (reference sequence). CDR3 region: CASSLVSSYEQYF. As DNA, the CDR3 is TGTGCCAGCAGCTTAGTAAGCTCCTACGAGCAGTACTTC.

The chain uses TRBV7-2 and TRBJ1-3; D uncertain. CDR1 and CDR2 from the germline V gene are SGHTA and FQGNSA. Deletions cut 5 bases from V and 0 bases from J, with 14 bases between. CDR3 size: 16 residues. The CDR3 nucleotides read TGTGCCAGCAGCATCGGTCTGGGAAGCTCTGGAAACACCATATATTTT. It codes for CASSIGLGSSGNTIYF.

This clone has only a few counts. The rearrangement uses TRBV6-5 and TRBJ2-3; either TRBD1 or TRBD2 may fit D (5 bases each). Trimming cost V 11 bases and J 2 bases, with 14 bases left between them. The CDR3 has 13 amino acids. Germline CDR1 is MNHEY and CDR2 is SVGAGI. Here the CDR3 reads CACRGSNTDTQYF. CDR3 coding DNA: TGTGCCTGTCGGGGCTCTAACACAGATACGCAGTATTTT.

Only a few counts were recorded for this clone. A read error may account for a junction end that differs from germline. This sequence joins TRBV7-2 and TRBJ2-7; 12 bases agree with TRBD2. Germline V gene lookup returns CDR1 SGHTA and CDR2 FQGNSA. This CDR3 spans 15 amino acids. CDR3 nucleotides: TGTGCCAGCAGCCTAGCGGGAGGGATGATCTACGAGCAGTACTTC. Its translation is CASSLAGGMIYEQYF.

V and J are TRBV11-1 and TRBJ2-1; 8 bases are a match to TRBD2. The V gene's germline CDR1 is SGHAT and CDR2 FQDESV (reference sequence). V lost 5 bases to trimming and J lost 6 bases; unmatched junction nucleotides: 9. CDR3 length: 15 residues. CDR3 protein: CASSATGGEGNEQFF. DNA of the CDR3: TGTGCCAGCAGCGCGACGGGAGGGGAGGGCAATGAGCAGTTCTTC.

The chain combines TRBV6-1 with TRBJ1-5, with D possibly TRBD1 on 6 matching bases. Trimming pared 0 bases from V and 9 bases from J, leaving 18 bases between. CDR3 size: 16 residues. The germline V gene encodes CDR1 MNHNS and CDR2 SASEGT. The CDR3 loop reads CASSEASGTSYLPQHF. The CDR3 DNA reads TGTGCCAGCAGTGAAGCTTCCGGGACATCCTATTTGCCCCAGCATTTT.

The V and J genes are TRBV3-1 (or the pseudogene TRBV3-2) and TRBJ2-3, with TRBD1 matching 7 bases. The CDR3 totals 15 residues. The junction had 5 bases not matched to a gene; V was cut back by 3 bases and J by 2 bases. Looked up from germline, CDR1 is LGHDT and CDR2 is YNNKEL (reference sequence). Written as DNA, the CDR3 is TGTGCCAGCAGCCAGGGGCAGGGGGTCACAGATACGCAGTATTTT. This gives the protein CASSQGQGVTDTQYF.

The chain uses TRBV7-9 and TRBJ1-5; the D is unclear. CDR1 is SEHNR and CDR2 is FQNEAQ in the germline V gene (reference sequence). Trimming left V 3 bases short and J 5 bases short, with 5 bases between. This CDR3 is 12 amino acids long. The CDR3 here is CASSLTDQPQHF. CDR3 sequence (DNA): TGTGCCAGCAGCTTGACGGATCAGCCCCAGCATTTT.

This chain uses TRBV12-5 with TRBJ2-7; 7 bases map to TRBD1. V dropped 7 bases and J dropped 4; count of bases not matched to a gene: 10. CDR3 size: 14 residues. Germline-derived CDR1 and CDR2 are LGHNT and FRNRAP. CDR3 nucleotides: TGTGCTAGTGCCAGAGACAGGGAACGGTACGAGCAGTACTTC. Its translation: CASARDRERYEQYF.

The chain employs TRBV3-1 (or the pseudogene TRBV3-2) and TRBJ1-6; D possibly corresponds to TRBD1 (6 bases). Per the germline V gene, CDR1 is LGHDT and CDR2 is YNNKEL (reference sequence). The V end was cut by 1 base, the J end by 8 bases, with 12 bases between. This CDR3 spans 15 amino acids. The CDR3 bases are TGTGCCAGCAGCCAAGGACAGGCGGTTGATTCACCCCTCCACTTT. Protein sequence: CASSQGQAVDSPLHF.

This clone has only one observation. The CDR3 loop is CASSFQGGATGELFF. The CDR3 nucleotides read TGTGCCAGCAGCTTCCAGGGGGGGGCCACCGGGGAGCTGTTTTTT. J is TRBJ2-2 and V is TRBV7-2; D possibly matches TRBD1 or TRBD2 (7 bases each). Trimming shortened V by 3 bases and J by 4 bases, and 12 bases separated the two germline ends. Germline CDR1 SGHTA, CDR2 FQGNSA. The CDR3 runs to 15 residues.

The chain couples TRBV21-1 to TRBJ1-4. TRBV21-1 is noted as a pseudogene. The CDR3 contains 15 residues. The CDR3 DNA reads TGTGCCAGCCCCCTACGACCGGAAACTAATGAAAAACTGTTTTTT. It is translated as CASPLRPETNEKLFF.

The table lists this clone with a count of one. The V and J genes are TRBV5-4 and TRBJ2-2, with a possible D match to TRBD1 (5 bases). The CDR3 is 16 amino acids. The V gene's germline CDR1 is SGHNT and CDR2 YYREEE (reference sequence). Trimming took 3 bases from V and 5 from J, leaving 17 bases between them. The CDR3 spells CASSSKDSIYTGELFF. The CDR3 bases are TGTGCCAGCAGCTCAAAAGACAGCATTTATACCGGGGAGCTGTTTTTT.

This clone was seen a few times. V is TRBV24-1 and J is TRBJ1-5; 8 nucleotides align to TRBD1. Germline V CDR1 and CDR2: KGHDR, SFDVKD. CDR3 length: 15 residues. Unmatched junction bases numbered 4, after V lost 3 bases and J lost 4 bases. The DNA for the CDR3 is TGTGCCACCAGTGATCGGACAGGGCCGAATCAGCCCCAGCATTTT. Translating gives CATSDRTGPNQPQHF.

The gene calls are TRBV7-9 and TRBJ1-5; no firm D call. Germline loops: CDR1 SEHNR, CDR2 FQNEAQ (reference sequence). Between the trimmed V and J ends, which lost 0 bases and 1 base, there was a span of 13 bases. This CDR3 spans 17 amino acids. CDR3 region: CASSLAKGLGSNQPQHF. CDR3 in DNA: TGTGCCAGCAGCTTAGCGAAGGGCTTGGGGAGCAATCAGCCCCAGCATTTT.

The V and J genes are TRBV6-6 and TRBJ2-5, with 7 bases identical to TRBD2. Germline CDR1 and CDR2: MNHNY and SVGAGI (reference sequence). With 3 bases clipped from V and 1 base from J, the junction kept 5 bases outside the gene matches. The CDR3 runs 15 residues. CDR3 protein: CASSYERDTQETQYF. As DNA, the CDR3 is TGTGCCAGCAGTTATGAGCGGGATACCCAAGAGACCCAGTACTTC.

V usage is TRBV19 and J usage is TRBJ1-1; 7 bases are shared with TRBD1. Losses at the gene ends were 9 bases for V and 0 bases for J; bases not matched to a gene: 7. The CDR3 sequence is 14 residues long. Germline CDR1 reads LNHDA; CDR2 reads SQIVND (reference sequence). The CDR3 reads CASSQGVVNTEAFF. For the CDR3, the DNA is TGTGCCAGCAGTCAGGGGGTGGTGAACACTGAAGCTTTCTTT.

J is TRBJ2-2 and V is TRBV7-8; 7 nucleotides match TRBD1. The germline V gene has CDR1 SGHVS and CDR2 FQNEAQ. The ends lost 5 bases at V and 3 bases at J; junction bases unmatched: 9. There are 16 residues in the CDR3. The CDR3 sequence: CASSARLTGHTGELFF. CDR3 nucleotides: TGTGCCAGCAGCGCTCGACTGACAGGGCACACCGGGGAGCTGTTTTTT. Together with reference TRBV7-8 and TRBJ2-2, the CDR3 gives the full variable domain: GAGVSQSPRYKVAKRGQDVALRCDPISGHVSLFWYQQALGQGPEFLTYFQNEAQLDKSGLPSDRFFAERPEGSVSTLKIQRTQQEDSAVYLCASSARLTGHTGELFFGEGSRLTVL.

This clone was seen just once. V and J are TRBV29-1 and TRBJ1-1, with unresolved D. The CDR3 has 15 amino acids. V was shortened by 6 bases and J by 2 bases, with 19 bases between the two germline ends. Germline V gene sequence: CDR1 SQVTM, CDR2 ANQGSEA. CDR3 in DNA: TGCAGCGTGCCAAACTTGCCCCCGGAAAACACTGAAGCTTTCTTT. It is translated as CSVPNLPPENTEAFF.

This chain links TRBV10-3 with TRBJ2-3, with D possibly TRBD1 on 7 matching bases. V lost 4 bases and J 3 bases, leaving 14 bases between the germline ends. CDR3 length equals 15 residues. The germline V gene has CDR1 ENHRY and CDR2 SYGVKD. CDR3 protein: CAISGGDSRTDTQYF. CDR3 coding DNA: TGTGCCATCAGTGGGGGGGACAGTAGGACAGATACGCAGTATTTT.

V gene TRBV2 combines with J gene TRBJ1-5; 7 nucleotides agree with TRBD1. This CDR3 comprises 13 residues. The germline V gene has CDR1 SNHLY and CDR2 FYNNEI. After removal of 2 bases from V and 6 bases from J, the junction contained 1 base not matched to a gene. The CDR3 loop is CASSESGGQPQHF. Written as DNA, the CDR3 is TGTGCCAGCAGTGAATCAGGGGGTCAGCCCCAGCATTTT.

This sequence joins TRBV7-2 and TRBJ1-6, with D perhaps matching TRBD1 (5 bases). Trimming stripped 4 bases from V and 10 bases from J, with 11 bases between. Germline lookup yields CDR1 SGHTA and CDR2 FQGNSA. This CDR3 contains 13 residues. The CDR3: CASSSQGGSPLHF. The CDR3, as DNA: TGTGCCAGCAGCTCCCAGGGAGGATCACCCCTCCACTTT.

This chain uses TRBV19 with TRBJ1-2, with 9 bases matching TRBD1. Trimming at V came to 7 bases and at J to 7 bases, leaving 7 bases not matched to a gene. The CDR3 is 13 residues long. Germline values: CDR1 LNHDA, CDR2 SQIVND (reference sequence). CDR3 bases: TGTGCCAGTACCCCGGGACAGGGTCTTGGCTACACCTTC. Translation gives CASTPGQGLGYTF. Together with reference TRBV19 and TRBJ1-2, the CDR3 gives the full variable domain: DGGITQSPKYLFRKEGQNVTLSCEQNLNHDAMYWYRQDPGQGLRLIYYSQIVNDFQKGDIAEGYSVSREKKESFPLTVTSAQKNPTAFYLCASTPGQGLGYTFGSGTRLTVV.

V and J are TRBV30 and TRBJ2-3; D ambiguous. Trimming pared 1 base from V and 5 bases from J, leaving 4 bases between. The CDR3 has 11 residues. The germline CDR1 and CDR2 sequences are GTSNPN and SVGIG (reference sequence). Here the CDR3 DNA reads TGTGCCTGGAGTGCCCGAGATACGCAGTATTTT. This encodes CAWSARDTQYF.